These 2 T cell receptor beta chains share one sample of origin, sequenced in a study of patients and donors after allogeneic stem cell transplantation. TCRdb recomputed calls from the RT-PCR reads with MiXCR, one row per CDR3 protein. The table includes around 27,000 distinct CDR3 sequences, about 8% detected once. The specimen sequenced was blood, either unsorted or a sorted T cell fraction (not recorded which). These receptor sequences come from a human donor who was either an allogeneic HSCT recipient or a stem cell or donor lymphocyte infusion donor (not recorded which). It is not recorded whose cells these are; they may come from a transplant donor.

The chain is built from TRBV27 and TRBJ2-2; 13 bases line up with TRBD2. V was clipped by 6 bases and J by 6 bases; unmatched bases: 10. Germline CDR1 MNHEY, CDR2 SMNVEV (reference sequence). The CDR3 runs 17 residues. DNA of the CDR3: TGTGCCAGCAGCTTGGAGGCACTAGCGGGGGGGCCCGGGGAGCTGTTTTTT. Its translation is CASSLEALAGGPGELFF.

This clonotype was observed at least ten times. The chain has TRBV6-4 and TRBJ2-6; D is undetermined. Germline CDR1 MRHNA, CDR2 SNTAGT. The CDR3 runs to 14 residues. V lost 6 bases, J lost 1 base, and 7 bases lay in between. The CDR3 loop is CASRTDSGANVLTF. The DNA of the CDR3 is TGTGCCAGCAGAACAGATTCTGGGGCCAACGTCCTGACTTTC.